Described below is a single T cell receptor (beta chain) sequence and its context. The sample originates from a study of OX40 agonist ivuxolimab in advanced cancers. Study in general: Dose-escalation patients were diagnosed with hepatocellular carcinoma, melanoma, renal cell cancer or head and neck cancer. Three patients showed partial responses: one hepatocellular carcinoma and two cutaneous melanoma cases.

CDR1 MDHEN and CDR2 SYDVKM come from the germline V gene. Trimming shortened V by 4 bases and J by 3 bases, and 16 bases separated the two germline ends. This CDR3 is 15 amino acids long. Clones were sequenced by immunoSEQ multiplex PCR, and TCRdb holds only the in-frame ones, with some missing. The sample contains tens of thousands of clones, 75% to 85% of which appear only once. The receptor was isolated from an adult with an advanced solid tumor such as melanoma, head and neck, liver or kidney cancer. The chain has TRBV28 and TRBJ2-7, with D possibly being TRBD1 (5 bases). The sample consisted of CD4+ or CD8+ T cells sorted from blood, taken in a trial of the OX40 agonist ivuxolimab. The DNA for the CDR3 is TGTGCCAGCAGTTCTCCTCGCCAGGGTTACTACGAGCAGTACTTC. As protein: CASSSPRQGYYEQYF. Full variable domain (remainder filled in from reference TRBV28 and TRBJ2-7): DVKVTQSSRYLVKRTGEKVFLECVQDMDHENMFWYRQDPGLGLRLIYFSYDVKMKEKGDIPEGYSVSREKKERFSLILESASTNQTSMYLCASSSPRQGYYEQYFGPGTRLTVT.